This TCR beta chain was sequenced for a study of cytomegalovirus exposure and HLA in healthy donors. The study, taken as a whole, reports: Likely technical artifact: a cluster of highly shared sequence variants.

CDR1 and CDR2 (germline): MDHEN, SYDVKM. This CDR3 has 14 residues. PCR employed 60 Vbeta and 13 Jbeta primers. Original analysis: Later work found 65 million to 85 million unique TCR beta chains, with 9.5 million to 12 million shared. Here immunoSEQ multiplex PCR was the method, and the copy in TCRdb shows in-frame clones only, minus some. The DNA was the basis for D and trimming; V, J and clone size are from that table. The sample shows some 120,000 clones, 79% of them seen only once. As to this clone: Its antigen is as yet unknown.

This receptor was identified in a woman under 30 in good health and CMV-seropositive. This chain connects TRBV28 to TRBJ2-5, with 10 bases lining up with TRBD1. The J call is uncertain, as TRBJ2-7 better fits the DNA end. Specimen: PBMCs. DNA for the CDR3: TGTGCCAGCAGTCTCCGGGACAGGGGCTACGAGCAGTACTTC. This gives the protein CASSLRDRGYEQYF.